This T cell receptor (beta chain) appears in the sequencing data of a study of blood T cell repertoires in COVID-19. Profiling relied on immunoSEQ multiplex PCR, and the TCRdb table lists in-frame clones only, not all of them. The repertoire has 60,000 to 75,000 clones, more than 85% of them found once; the top ten carry almost 4%. Germline V gives CDR1 ENHRY, CDR2 SYGVKD. With 0 bases removed from V and 0 bases from J, the gap between germline ends came to 8 bases. This CDR3 has 15 amino acids. The sequenced sample consisted of peripheral blood. The chain uses TRBV10-3 and TRBJ1-1, with D unclear. The sequence was obtained from an older man with active COVID-19. CDR3 nucleotide sequence: TGTGCCATCAGTGAGTCGAGTCTCTTGAACACTGAAGCTTTCTTT. This sequence encodes CAISESSLLNTEAFF.